This T cell receptor (beta chain) derives from a study of cytomegalovirus exposure and HLA in healthy donors. The CDR3 consists of 14 residues. Trimming took 7 bases from V and 0 from J, leaving 16 bases between them. CDR1 SQVTM and CDR2 ANQGSEA come from the germline V gene. Method: immunoSEQ multiplex PCR; TCRdb's copy keeps in-frame clones and lacks some. The sample shows under 80,000 clones, nearly 95% of them seen only once. Sequenced material: PBMCs. The TCR comes from a woman aged 18-29 years in good health and CMV-seronegative. This sequence joins TRBV29-1 and TRBJ2-7; D gene uncertain. The CDR3 sequence is CSGNHLTSSYEQYF. In DNA form, the CDR3 reads TGCAGCGGGAACCATCTGACATCCTCCTACGAGCAGTACTTC.